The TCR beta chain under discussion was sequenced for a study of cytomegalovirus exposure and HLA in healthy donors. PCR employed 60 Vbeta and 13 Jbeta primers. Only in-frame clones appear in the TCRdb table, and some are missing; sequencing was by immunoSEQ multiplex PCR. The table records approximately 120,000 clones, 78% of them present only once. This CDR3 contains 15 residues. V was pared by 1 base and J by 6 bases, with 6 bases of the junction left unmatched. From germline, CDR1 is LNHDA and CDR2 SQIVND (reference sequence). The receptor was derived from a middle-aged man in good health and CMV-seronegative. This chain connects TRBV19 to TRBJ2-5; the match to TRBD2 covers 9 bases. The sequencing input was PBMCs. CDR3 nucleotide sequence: TGTGCCAGTAGTATAGTAGCGGGGGTTGTGAAGACCCAGTACTTC. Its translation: CASSIVAGVVKTQYF.